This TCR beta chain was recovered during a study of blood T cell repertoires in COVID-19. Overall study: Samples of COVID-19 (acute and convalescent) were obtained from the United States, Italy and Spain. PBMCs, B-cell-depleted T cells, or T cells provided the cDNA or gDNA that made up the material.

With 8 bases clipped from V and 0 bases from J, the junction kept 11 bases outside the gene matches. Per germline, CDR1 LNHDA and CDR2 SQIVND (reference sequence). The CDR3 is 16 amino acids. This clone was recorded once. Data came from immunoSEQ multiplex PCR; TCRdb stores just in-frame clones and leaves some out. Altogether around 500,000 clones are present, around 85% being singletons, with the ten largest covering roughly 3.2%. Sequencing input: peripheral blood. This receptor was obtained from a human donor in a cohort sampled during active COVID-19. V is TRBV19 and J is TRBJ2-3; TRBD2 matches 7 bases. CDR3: CASQHGGIPSTDTQYF. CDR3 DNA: TGTGCCAGTCAGCACGGGGGGATCCCCAGCACAGATACGCAGTATTTT.